The 27 T cell receptor beta chains listed next were all sequenced from one sample in a study of control samples from healthy donors and cancer patients. Generated by immunoSEQ multiplex PCR, the TCRdb table keeps only in-frame clones and is missing some. The sample lists approximately 97,000 clones, approximately 80% seen once, with around 20% in the top ten. Sequenced material: blood. Every receptor here comes from a man aged 25 to 45 in good health.

The gene calls are TRBV5-1 and TRBJ2-7, with 9 bases matching TRBD1. The CDR3 is 15 residues long. Germline values: CDR1 SGHRS, CDR2 YFSETQ. With 4 bases clipped from V and 6 bases from J, the junction kept 11 bases outside the gene matches. CDR3 in DNA: TGCGCCAGCAGCACAACGCCGGGACAGGGCCTCGAGCAGTACTTC. Translated: CASSTTPGQGLEQYF.

This chain links TRBV10-3 with TRBJ1-2, with D unclear. From germline, CDR1 is ENHRY and CDR2 SYGVKD. This CDR3 spans 14 amino acids. Trimming left V 2 bases short and J 5 bases short, with 12 bases between. The CDR3 DNA sequence: TGTGCCATCAGTGAGAAGGAGACCACATATGGCTACACCTTC. This gives the protein CAISEKETTYGYTF.

The chain links TRBV6-5 to TRBJ1-6, with 9 positions matching TRBD1. From germline, CDR1 is MNHEY and CDR2 SVGAGI. Trimming cost V 2 bases and J 10 bases; bases outside gene matches: 9. The length of the CDR3 is 16 residues. The CDR3 sequence: CASSYRLGTGQSPLHF. CDR3 nucleotide sequence: TGTGCCAGCAGTTACCGACTTGGGACAGGGCAATCACCCCTCCACTTT.

The chain combines TRBV5-4 with TRBJ2-5; 9 bases line up with TRBD1. CDR3 length: 14 residues. Germline V gene lookup returns CDR1 SGHNT and CDR2 YYREEE (reference sequence). With 2 bases clipped from V and 5 bases from J, the junction kept 4 bases outside the gene matches. CDR3 residues: CASSLQGARETQYF. The CDR3 DNA reads as TGTGCCAGCAGCTTACAGGGGGCCAGGGAGACCCAGTACTTC.

The rearrangement links TRBV5-8 to TRBJ2-1; D not resolved. The V and J ends lost 4 bases and 4 bases respectively, with 12 bases between them. CDR3 length equals 14 residues. Germline CDR1 reads SGHTS; CDR2 reads YDEGEE. The CDR3 DNA follows: TGTGCCAGCAGCCCCCAACCTTCGTACAATGAGCAGTTCTTC. Its protein product is CASSPQPSYNEQFF.

This sequence joins TRBV11-2 and TRBJ2-5; D call uncertain. Germline V gives CDR1 SGHAT, CDR2 FQNNGV. V was clipped by 5 bases and J by 1 base, with 14 bases between them. The CDR3 covers 15 residues. The CDR3 sequence: CASSRRRTTQETQYF. The CDR3 nucleotides read TGTGCCAGCAGCCGAAGACGAACCACCCAAGAGACCCAGTACTTC.

This clone was found a few times. The chain has TRBV10-3 and TRBJ1-1, with 7 bases aligning to TRBD1. CDR1 ENHRY and CDR2 SYGVKD come from the germline V gene. CDR3 length: 14 residues. V was pared by 6 bases and J by 3 bases, with 7 bases of the junction left unmatched. The DNA for the CDR3 is TGTGCCATCAGCAGAGGGGGCGGGGACACTGAAGCTTTCTTT. Its translation: CAISRGGGDTEAFF.

The rearrangement joins TRBV6-5 to TRBJ2-3, with TRBD2 identical over 10 bases. Unmatched junction bases numbered 12, after V lost 3 bases and J lost 9 bases. This CDR3 comprises 16 residues. CDR1 MNHEY and CDR2 SVGAGI come from the germline V gene. The CDR3 DNA is TGTGCCAGCAGTTATGGAAGACTAGCGGGTACACGCACGCAGTATTTT. It is translated as CASSYGRLAGTRTQYF.

The J gene is TRBJ2-1, the V gene TRBV5-1; perhaps D is TRBD1 or TRBD2 (6 bases each). The CDR3 has 15 amino acids. Germline CDR1 reads SGHRS; CDR2 reads YFSETQ. V gave up 4 bases and J gave up 4 bases, with 15 bases separating them. The CDR3 DNA is TGCGCCAGCAGCCCCGATGGGGGGCTTTACAATGAGCAGTTCTTC. This gives the protein CASSPDGGLYNEQFF.

The chain carries TRBV5-1 and TRBJ2-1, with TRBD2 identical over 11 bases. The V gene's germline CDR1 is SGHRS and CDR2 YFSETQ. The CDR3 runs to 15 residues. The junction had 11 bases not matched to a gene; V was cut back by 6 bases and J by 9 bases. CDR3 residues: CASITSGGPLGEQFF. The DNA of the CDR3 is TGCGCCAGCATCACTAGCGGGGGACCCCTGGGTGAGCAGTTCTTC.

This chain connects TRBV23-1 to TRBJ1-5; no clear D. TRBV23-1 is an open reading frame, and its role is uncertain. Trimming took 0 bases from V and 9 from J, leaving 27 bases between them. This CDR3 has 19 amino acids. The CDR3 here is CASSQSKGGRRVVNRPQHF. In DNA form, the CDR3 reads TGCGCCAGCAGTCAATCGAAGGGCGGCAGGCGAGTAGTCAACCGGCCCCAGCATTTT.

This clone came up once. The V and J genes are TRBV4-1 and TRBJ2-2; D is ambiguous. This CDR3 is built from 15 residues. CDR1 is MGHRA, CDR2 YSYEKL, per germline. The ends were cut back, 1 base at V and 2 bases at J, with 8 bases in the middle. CDR3 nucleotide sequence: TGCGCCAGCAGCCAAGTTGTCGGCAACACCGGGGAGCTGTTTTTT. Protein product: CASSQVVGNTGELFF.

The rearrangement joins TRBV6-5 to TRBJ1-2, with D possibly TRBD1 on 6 matching bases. Looked up from germline, CDR1 is MNHEY and CDR2 is SVGAGI. Trimming pared 6 bases from V and 6 bases from J, leaving 17 bases between. This CDR3 has 14 amino acids. The CDR3 region is CASSQAYRDHGYTF. CDR3 bases: TGTGCCAGCAGCCAAGCATACAGGGATCATGGCTACACCTTC.

The rearrangement uses TRBV2 and TRBJ1-4, with D unresolved. Looked up from germline, CDR1 is SNHLY and CDR2 is FYNNEI. The CDR3 is 14 residues long. Deletions cut 0 bases from V and 5 bases from J, with 7 bases between. The CDR3 DNA follows: TGTGCCAGCAGTGAAGCTGGACGAAATGAAAAACTGTTTTTT. Its translation is CASSEAGRNEKLFF.

The chain uses TRBV10-1 and TRBJ2-1, with D possibly called TRBD1 or TRBD2 (5 bases each). This CDR3 region has 16 residues. Trimming removed 3 bases from V and 7 bases from J, with 19 bases in between. Germline V gene lookup returns CDR1 WNHNN and CDR2 SYGVQD (reference sequence). Here the CDR3 reads CASSDRDGGRSNEQFF. The CDR3 coding sequence is TGCGCCAGCAGTGACCGGGACGGCGGACGATCAAATGAGCAGTTCTTC.

The DNA of the CDR3 is TGTGCCAGCCGAAATCTCTACGAGCAGTACTTC. It yields the protein CASRNLYEQYF. The rearrangement joins TRBV25-1 to TRBJ2-7; D gene ambiguous. V lost 8 bases, J lost 3 bases, and 8 bases lay in between. Germline assignment: CDR1 MGHDK and CDR2 SYGVNS. The CDR3 spans 11 residues.

V is TRBV7-8 and J is TRBJ1-3, with 8 bases fitting TRBD1. The CDR3 runs to 15 residues. Germline loops: CDR1 SGHVS, CDR2 FQNEAQ. V lost 4 bases to trimming and J lost 2 bases; unmatched junction nucleotides: 4. The DNA for the CDR3 is TGTGCCAGCAGCTCGCAGGGGGCAGCTGGAAACACCATATATTTT. It specifies CASSSQGAAGNTIYF.

The CDR3 is CSVRQVGNYNEQFF. CDR3 DNA sequence: TGCAGCGTGAGACAGGTTGGGAACTACAATGAGCAGTTCTTC. V is TRBV29-1 and J is TRBJ2-1; D possibly corresponds to TRBD1 (6 bases). Germline loops: CDR1 SQVTM, CDR2 ANQGSEA. This CDR3 contains 14 residues. Trimming removed 6 bases from V and 3 bases from J, with 15 bases in between.

This clone appeared once. The chain couples TRBV19 to TRBJ1-3; D uncertain. This CDR3 contains 15 residues. The germline V gene has CDR1 LNHDA and CDR2 SQIVND (reference sequence). The V and J ends lost 6 bases and 0 bases respectively, with 12 bases between them. This chain's CDR3 is CASRLDTSSGNTIYF. CDR3 coding DNA: TGTGCCAGTAGGCTAGACACCAGCTCTGGAAACACCATATATTTT. The full variable domain, with the rest looked up from reference TRBV19 and TRBJ1-3, is DGGITQSPKYLFRKEGQNVTLSCEQNLNHDAMYWYRQDPGQGLRLIYYSQIVNDFQKGDIAEGYSVSREKKESFPLTVTSAQKNPTAFYLCASRLDTSSGNTIYFGEGSWLTVV.

J is TRBJ2-2 and V is TRBV6-1, with D uncertain. Trimming took 6 bases from V and 1 from J, leaving 6 bases between them. CDR1 MNHNS and CDR2 SASEGT come from the germline V gene. CDR3 size: 13 residues. The CDR3, as DNA: TGTGCCAGCAGCCGAGGGAACACCGGGGAGCTGTTTTTT. Protein product: CASSRGNTGELFF.

V gene TRBV28 combines with J gene TRBJ1-2; unclear D gene. The germline CDR1 and CDR2 sequences are MDHEN and SYDVKM. The CDR3 runs to 12 residues. The V end was cut by 2 bases, the J end by 7 bases, with 8 bases between. CDR3 residues: CASSLKVSGYTF. The CDR3 coding sequence is TGTGCCAGCAGTTTAAAAGTGTCTGGCTACACCTTC.

This clone has more than one count but fewer than ten. The gene calls are TRBV25-1 and TRBJ2-1; D ambiguous. Trimming cost V 3 bases and J 8 bases, with 14 bases left between them. The CDR3 contains 14 residues. Looked up from germline, CDR1 is MGHDK and CDR2 is SYGVNS. Here the CDR3 reads CASSDPLGKDEQFF. The DNA for the CDR3 is TGTGCCAGCAGTGACCCCTTAGGGAAAGATGAGCAGTTCTTC.

The CDR3 bases are TGCGCCAGCCTTCTTCCTGAGCAGTTCTTC. Translation gives CASLLPEQFF. The rearrangement joins TRBV4-1 to TRBJ2-1; D not resolved. Germline V gene sequence: CDR1 MGHRA, CDR2 YSYEKL. The CDR3 runs 10 residues. Trimming took off 8 bases at V and 9 bases at J, with 8 bases between the two ends.

This clone occurred once. The genes are TRBV27 and TRBJ2-6; TRBD1 matches 7 bases. Germline V gene sequence: CDR1 MNHEY, CDR2 SMNVEV (reference sequence). V lost 5 bases and J lost 0; bases outside the gene matches: 10. The CDR3 consists of 18 residues. The CDR3 loop reads CASSPGHDRVSGANVLTF. The CDR3 DNA is TGTGCCAGCAGTCCCGGCCACGACAGGGTCTCTGGGGCCAACGTCCTGACTTTC.

The chain links TRBV10-3 to TRBJ2-1; D is possibly TRBD1 or TRBD2 (5 bases each). CDR3 size: 13 residues. CDR1 ENHRY and CDR2 SYGVKD come from the germline V gene. Trimming shortened V by 0 bases and J by 10 bases, and 10 bases separated the two germline ends. This chain's CDR3 is CAISESRGYEQFF. CDR3 DNA: TGTGCCATCAGTGAGTCGAGGGGCTACGAGCAGTTCTTC.

The chain employs TRBV7-9 and TRBJ2-3, with a weak D call TRBD1 (6 bases). In germline, CDR1 is SEHNR, CDR2 FQNEAQ (reference sequence). The length of the CDR3 is 15 residues. V lost 2 bases and J lost 0, with 9 bases in between. The CDR3 DNA sequence: TGTGCCAGCAGCTTACAGGGGCCTAGCACAGATACGCAGTATTTT. The encoded protein is CASSLQGPSTDTQYF.

This clone was found once. The chain joins TRBV10-3 to TRBJ2-7; D gene uncertain. CDR1 is ENHRY and CDR2 is SYGVKD in the germline V gene. The CDR3 covers 15 residues. V lost 0 bases, J lost 0 bases, and 9 bases lay in between. CDR3 residues: CAISESSGSSYEQYF. CDR3 nucleotide sequence: TGTGCCATCAGTGAGTCTTCGGGTAGCTCCTACGAGCAGTACTTC.